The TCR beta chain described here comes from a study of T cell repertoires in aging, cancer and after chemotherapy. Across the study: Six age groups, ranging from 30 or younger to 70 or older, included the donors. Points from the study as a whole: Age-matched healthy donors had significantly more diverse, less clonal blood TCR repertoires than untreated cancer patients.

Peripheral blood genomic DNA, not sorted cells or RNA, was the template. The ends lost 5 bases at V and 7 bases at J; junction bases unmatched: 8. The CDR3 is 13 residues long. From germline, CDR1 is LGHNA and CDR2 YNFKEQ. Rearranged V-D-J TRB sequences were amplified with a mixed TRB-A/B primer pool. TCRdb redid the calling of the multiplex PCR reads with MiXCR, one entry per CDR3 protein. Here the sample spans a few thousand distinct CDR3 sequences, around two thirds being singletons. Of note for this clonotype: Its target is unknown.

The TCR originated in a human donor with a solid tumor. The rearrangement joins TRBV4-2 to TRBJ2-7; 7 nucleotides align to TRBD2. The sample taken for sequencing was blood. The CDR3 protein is CASSTRGMGEQYF. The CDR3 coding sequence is TGTGCCAGCAGCACGCGGGGGATGGGGGAGCAGTACTTC.